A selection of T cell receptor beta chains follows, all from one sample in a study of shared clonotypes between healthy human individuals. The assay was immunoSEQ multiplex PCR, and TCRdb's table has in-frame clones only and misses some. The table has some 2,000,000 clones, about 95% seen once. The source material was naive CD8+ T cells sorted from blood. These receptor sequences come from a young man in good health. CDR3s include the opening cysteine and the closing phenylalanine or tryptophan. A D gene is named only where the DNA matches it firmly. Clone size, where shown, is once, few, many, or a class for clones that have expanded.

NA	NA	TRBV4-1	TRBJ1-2	TGCGCCAGCAGCCAAGGACTCGGGGTCGGCTATGGCTACACCTTC	CASSQGLGVGYGYTF
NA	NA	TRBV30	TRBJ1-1	TGTGCCTGGACCCCTGGACTGAACACTGAAGCTTTCTTT	CAWTPGLNTEAFF
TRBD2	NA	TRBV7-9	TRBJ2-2	TGTGCCAGCAGCTCGGGACTAGCCGGGGAGCTGTTTTTT	CASSSGLAGELFF
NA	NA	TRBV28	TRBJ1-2	TGTGCCGCAAAAGGGGGGGGCGATGGCTACACCTTC	CAAKGGGDGYTF
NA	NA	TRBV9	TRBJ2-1	TGTGCCAGCAGCGTAGAGGGAGCGGACCCCTACAATGAGCAGTTCTTC	CASSVEGADPYNEQFF
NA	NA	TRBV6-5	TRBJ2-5	TGTGCCAGCAGGCCAGGATTCGGGGCTTCAGAGACCCAGTACTTC	CASRPGFGASETQYF
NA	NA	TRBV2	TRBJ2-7	TGTGCCAGCAGTGAGTTGATTGCAGGACCCTACGAGCAGTACTTC	CASSELIAGPYEQYF
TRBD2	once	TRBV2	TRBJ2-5	TGTGCCAGCAGTGCCGGGACTAGCGGTGCGGAGACCCAGTACTTC	CASSAGTSGAETQYF
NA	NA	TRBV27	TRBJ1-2	TGTGCCAGCAGTTTGGACCAGGGGTATGGCTACACCTTC	CASSLDQGYGYTF
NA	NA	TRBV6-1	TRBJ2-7	TGTGCCAGCAGTGACGCGGGGTACCACGAGCAGTACTTC	CASSDAGYHEQYF
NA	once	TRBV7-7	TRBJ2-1	TGTGCTAGCAGCCATTTCCCGGGACCCAACAATGAGCAGTTCTTC	CASSHFPGPNNEQFF
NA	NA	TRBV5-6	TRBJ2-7	TGTGCCAGCAGCTTGGGGGCCCACTACGAGCAGTACTTC	CASSLGAHYEQYF
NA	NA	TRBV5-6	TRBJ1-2	TGTGCCAGCAGTTCGGGACTGATTTATGGCTACACCTTC	CASSSGLIYGYTF
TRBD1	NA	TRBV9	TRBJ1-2	TGTGCCAGCAGCACAACAGGGGGAGGGAGCTACACCTTC	CASSTTGGGSYTF
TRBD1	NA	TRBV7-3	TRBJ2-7	TGTGCCAGCAGCCAGGCAGGGGGCGATAACTACGAGCAGTACTTC	CASSQAGGDNYEQYF
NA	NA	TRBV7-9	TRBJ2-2	TGTGCCAGCAGCCGGACTGACACGGGCACCGGGGAGCTGTTTTTT	CASSRTDTGTGELFF
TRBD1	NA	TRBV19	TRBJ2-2	TGTGCCAGTAGGGGACAGGGGAACACCGGGGAGCTGTTTTTT	CASRGQGNTGELFF
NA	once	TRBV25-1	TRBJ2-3	TGTGCCAGCAGTTCTCCAATTCACACAGATACGCAGTATTTT	CASSSPIHTDTQYF
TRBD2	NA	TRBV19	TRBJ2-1	TGTGCCAGTAGGTTGACGGGGGGTAAATACAATGAGCAGTTCTTC	CASRLTGGKYNEQFF
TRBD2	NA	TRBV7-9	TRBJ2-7	TGTGCCAGCGGTGGGACTAGCTACGAGCAGTACTTC	CASGGTSYEQYF
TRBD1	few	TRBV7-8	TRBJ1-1	TGTGCCAGCAGCCCCTGGACAGGGAACACTGAAGCTTTCTTT	CASSPWTGNTEAFF
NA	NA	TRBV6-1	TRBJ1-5	TGTGCCAGCAGCGACGCAGTAAATAGCAATCAGCCCCAGCATTTT	CASSDAVNSNQPQHF
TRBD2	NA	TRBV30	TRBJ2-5	TGTGCCTGGAGTGCGGGGGGGGAGACCCAGTACTTC	CAWSAGGETQYF
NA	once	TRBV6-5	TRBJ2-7	TGTGCCAGCAGTTACGGCTCAGGGTACGAGCAGTACTTC	CASSYGSGYEQYF
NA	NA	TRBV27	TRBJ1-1	TGTGCCAGCAGTAGAGTACCAGGGGACACTGAAGCTTTCTTT	CASSRVPGDTEAFF
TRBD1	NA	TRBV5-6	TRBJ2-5	TGTGCCAGCAGCGCGGTGACAGGGGTTTCCGAGACCCAGTACTTC	CASSAVTGVSETQYF
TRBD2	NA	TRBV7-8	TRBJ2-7	TGTGCCAGCAGCCCCGGGGGGGTTTCCTACGAGCAGTACTTC	CASSPGGVSYEQYF
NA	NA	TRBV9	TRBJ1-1	TGTGCCAGCAGCGTACCTAGGGGCACTGAAGCTTTCTTT	CASSVPRGTEAFF
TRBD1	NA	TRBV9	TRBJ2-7	TGTGCCAGCAGCCCACCTGGGGGACAGGGCTCCTACGAGCAGTACTTC	CASSPPGGQGSYEQYF
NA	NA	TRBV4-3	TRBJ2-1	TGCGCCAGCAGCCAAGATCGTAACTACAATGAGCAGTTCTTC	CASSQDRNYNEQFF
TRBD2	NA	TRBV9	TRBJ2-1	TGTGCCAGCAGCGCCGAACACCTAGCGGGAGGAACTAATGAGCAGTTCTTC	CASSAEHLAGGTNEQFF
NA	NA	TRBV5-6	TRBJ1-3	TGTGCCAGCAGCGTGGACAGCTCCCCTGGAAACACCATATATTTT	CASSVDSSPGNTIYF
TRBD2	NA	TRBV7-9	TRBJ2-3	TGTGCCAGCAGCCCCCCGACCGGGAGGCCCCGGGATACGCAGTATTTT	CASSPPTGRPRDTQYF
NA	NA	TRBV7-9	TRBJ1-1	TGTGCCAGCAGCCCGGTCCGCCACGGGGGCACTGAAGCTTTCTTT	CASSPVRHGGTEAFF
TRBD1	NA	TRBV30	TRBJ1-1	TGTGCCTGGGGACAGGGCGCCACGAACACTGAAGCTTTCTTT	CAWGQGATNTEAFF
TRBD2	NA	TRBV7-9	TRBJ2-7	TGTGCCAGCAGCTTAGGGTTAGCGGGGCCAAACGAGCAGTACTTC	CASSLGLAGPNEQYF
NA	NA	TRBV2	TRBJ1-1	TGTGCCAGCAGTGACCCGACAGGAGCTTTAGAAGCTTTCTTT	CASSDPTGALEAFF
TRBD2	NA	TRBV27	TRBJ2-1	TGTGCCAGTATTACCGGGGCTAGCGGAAGGAACTACAATGAGCAGTTCTTC	CASITGASGRNYNEQFF
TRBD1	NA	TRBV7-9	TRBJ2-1	TGTGCCAGCAGCTTCCGAGAGGGACAGGGTCCGTTCTTC	CASSFREGQGPFF
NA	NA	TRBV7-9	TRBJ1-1	TGTGCCAGCAGCCGAGGGGTTGCTCATGAAGCTTTCTTT	CASSRGVAHEAFF
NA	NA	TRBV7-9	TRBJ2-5	TGTGCCAGCAGCTTACAGCGCCGGGAGACCCAGTACTTC	CASSLQRRETQYF
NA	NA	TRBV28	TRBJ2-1	TGTGCCAGCAGTCTCCGTTCCGGTAATGAGCAGTTCTTC	CASSLRSGNEQFF
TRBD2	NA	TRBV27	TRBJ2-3	TGTGCCAGCAGTCTCCTCAAGGTAGCGGGAGGCACAGATACGCAGTATTTT	CASSLLKVAGGTDTQYF
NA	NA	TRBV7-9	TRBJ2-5	TGTGCCAGCACACCAGGGAACCAAGAGACCCAGTACTTC	CASTPGNQETQYF
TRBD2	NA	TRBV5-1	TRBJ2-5	TGCGCCAGCAGCTCAAGGCCAAAGCGGGATATTTGGACCCAGTACTTC	CASSSRPKRDIWTQYF
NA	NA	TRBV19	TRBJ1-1	TGTGCCAGTAGTACCTGGGGGAATCCCCCGGAAGCTTTCTTT	CASSTWGNPPEAFF
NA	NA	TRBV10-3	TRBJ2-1	TGTGCCATCAGTGAGTCCACTAGCTCAGGTGAGCAGTTCTTC	CAISESTSSGEQFF
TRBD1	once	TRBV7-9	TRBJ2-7	TGTGCCAGCGGGGGACAGGGCCCCTACGAGCAGTACTTC	CASGGQGPYEQYF
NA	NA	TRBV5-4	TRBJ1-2	TGTGCCAGCAGCTCGCCGGGGGGGGCGCATGGCTACACCTTC	CASSSPGGAHGYTF
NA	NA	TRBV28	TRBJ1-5	TGTGCCAGCAGTTTGACGGGGGGCGAGGGCAATCAGCCCCAGCATTTT	CASSLTGGEGNQPQHF
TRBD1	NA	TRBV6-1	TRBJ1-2	TGTGCCAGCAGTGACATGGACAGGGGGCCATATGGCTACACCTTC	CASSDMDRGPYGYTF
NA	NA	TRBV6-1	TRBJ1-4	TGTGCCAGCAGCGCCTGGGGGCTTGAGGGTGAAAAACTGTTTTTT	CASSAWGLEGEKLFF
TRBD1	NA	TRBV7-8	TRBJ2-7	TGTGCCAGCAGTCCCTACGGACCCTCAGACAGGGAAGTTTACGAGCAGTACTTC	CASSPYGPSDREVYEQYF
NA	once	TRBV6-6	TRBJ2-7	TGTGCCAGCAGTCCCGCCGGGTCACTGACCTACGAGCAGTACTTC	CASSPAGSLTYEQYF
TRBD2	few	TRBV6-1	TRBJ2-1	TGTGCCAGCAGCTTGACTAGCGGATACAATGAGCAGTTCTTC	CASSLTSGYNEQFF